A selection of T cell receptor beta chains follows, all from one sample in a study of T-cell memory formation after mild COVID-19. TCRdb re-called the 5' RACE reads with MiXCR, one entry per CDR3 protein. The top ten hold under 15% of the sample, which has about 450,000 distinct CDR3 sequences, roughly a quarter seen once. Specimen: PBMCs or a T cell subset sorted from them (not recorded which). Source of these receptors: an adult woman who had mild COVID-19 (a few samples of this study predate the infection). Cell type and time point are not known. Each CDR3 is given with its conserved first and last residue. The order of the fields is clone size, J gene, V gene, D gene, CDR3 DNA, CDR3 protein. D genes are given only for firm matches. A clone size is listed for some rows: how often the clone was seen (once, few, many), or a class if it is expanded.

>few|TRBJ1-6|TRBV7-9|-
TGTGCCAGCAGCTTAGCCCGGGACCTCCACTTT
CASSLARDLHF
>few|TRBJ2-2|TRBV29-1|-
TGCAGCGTTGGGGGGGCCAACACCGGGGAGCTGTTTTTT
CSVGGANTGELFF
>-|TRBJ2-5|TRBV7-8|-
TGTGCCAGCAGTTCATCCGTAGGGCCCCTAGCTACGGCCCAGTACTTC
CASSSSVGPLATAQYF
>-|TRBJ2-4|TRBV12-3/TRBV12-4|-
TGTGCCAGCAGTTTATCAAGCATTCAGTACTTC
CASSLSSIQYF
>-|TRBJ2-1|TRBV7-2|TRBD2
TGTGCCAGCAGCTTAGGCTACCCTAGCGGGGGGGCCATCTATGAGCAGTTCTTC
CASSLGYPSGGAIYEQFF
>-|TRBJ2-1|TRBV5-1|TRBD2
TGCGCCAGCAGCTTTACTATTAGCGGGATTTTCAATGAGCAGTTCTTC
CASSFTISGIFNEQFF
>few|TRBJ2-6|TRBV7-9|-
TGTGCCAGCAGCCCCGGGACTCAGGTCTCTGGGGCCAACGTCCTGACTTTC
CASSPGTQVSGANVLTF
>-|TRBJ2-2|TRBV4-3|-
TGCGCCAGCAGCCAACCCAGGGAATCCGGGGAGCTGTTTTTT
CASSQPRESGELFF
>few|TRBJ2-7|TRBV20-1|-
TGCAGTGCTAGAGCCTGGACCGTCTACGAGCAGTACTTC
CSARAWTVYEQYF
>-|TRBJ2-7|TRBV4-2|-
TGTGCCAGCAGCCAACAAACGAAGGGGAACGAGCAGTACTTC
CASSQQTKGNEQYF
>few|TRBJ2-1|TRBV5-4|TRBD2
TGTGCCAGCAGCCTTGGACTAGCGGTACTAAATGAGCAGTTCTTC
CASSLGLAVLNEQFF
>-|TRBJ2-7|TRBV20-1|-
TGCAGTGCTATAGAACTTGACTACGAGCAGTACTTC
CSAIELDYEQYF
>few|TRBJ2-3|TRBV30|-
TGTGCCTGGTCACCGGGACCGGGGGCAGATACGCAGTATTTT
CAWSPGPGADTQYF
>-|TRBJ1-1|TRBV20-1|-
TGCAGTGCTCTAGGGGGGAACACTGAAGCTTTCTTT
CSALGGNTEAFF
>few|TRBJ1-1|TRBV6-1|-
TGTGCCAGCAGCTGGCTAGGGGGCACTGAAGCTTTCTTT
CASSWLGGTEAFF
>-|TRBJ2-3|TRBV7-2|TRBD2
TGTGCCAGCAGCCCCCTTGGGGGTAGCGGGGGGGCCGGTACGCAGTATTTT
CASSPLGGSGGAGTQYF
>-|TRBJ2-7|TRBV6-5|-
TGTGCCAGCATGGAGGGGACCTCCTACGAGCAGTACTTC
CASMEGTSYEQYF
>-|TRBJ2-7|TRBV27|-
TGTGCCAGCAGTTTAAGGGGGGTGGTCTACGAGCAGTACTTC
CASSLRGVVYEQYF
>-|TRBJ2-7|TRBV6-4|-
TGTGCCAGCAGTGACTCCCAGGGTGCCAGATCCTACGAGCAGTACTTC
CASSDSQGARSYEQYF
>many|TRBJ2-1|TRBV11-2|-
TGTGCCAGCAGCTTAGATTCCTACGACGGGGAGCGCTACAATGAGCAGTTCTTC
CASSLDSYDGERYNEQFF
>few|TRBJ2-7|TRBV4-2|TRBD1
TGTGCCAGCAGCCAGGGCGTTCTAACAGGGGCCGTCCCCTACGAGCAGTACTTC
CASSQGVLTGAVPYEQYF
>many|TRBJ2-7|TRBV7-9|-
TGTGCCAGCAGCTTAGAATCCTACTACGAGCAGTACTTC
CASSLESYYEQYF
>-|TRBJ2-2|TRBV6-1|-
TGTGCCAGCAGTATAAATCCCGCCGGGGAGCTGTTTTTT
CASSINPAGELFF
>once|TRBJ1-1|TRBV9|-
TGTGCCAGCAGCGACCACAGGGCGGGGGAGCCGAACACTGAAGCTTTCTTT
CASSDHRAGEPNTEAFF
>-|TRBJ1-1|TRBV7-9|-
TGTGCCAGCAGCTCCAACAGGGCCCCTGAAGCTTTCTTT
CASSSNRAPEAFF
>-|TRBJ1-1|TRBV29-1|-
TGCAGCGTTGTGGGTTACGAAATGGGCGCTTTCTTT
CSVVGYEMGAFF
>few|TRBJ2-3|TRBV12-3/TRBV12-4|TRBD2
TGTGCCAGCAGTTCCGCCCCGCGGGGGGCCCGGGATACGCAGTATTTT
CASSSAPRGARDTQYF
>-|TRBJ2-1|TRBV11-2|-
TGTGCCAGCAGCTTAGGTCTAGCGCCCACCTACAATGAGCAGTTCTTC
CASSLGLAPTYNEQFF
>-|TRBJ2-1|TRBV9|TRBD2
TGTGCCAGCAGCGCGAGCGGGAGGTCCTACAATGAGCAGTTCTTC
CASSASGRSYNEQFF
>-|TRBJ2-1|TRBV20-1|-
TGCAGTGCTAGTATAGGAGAGGATAATGAGCAGTTCTTC
CSASIGEDNEQFF
>-|TRBJ2-5|TRBV4-2|TRBD1
TGTGCCAGCAGCCAGCGACAGGGGATGCGGGAGACCCAGTACTTC
CASSQRQGMRETQYF
>few|TRBJ2-3|TRBV5-1|-
TGCGCCAGCAGCCCATTTGAGGGGGGGCTCACAGATACGCAGTATTTT
CASSPFEGGLTDTQYF
>many|TRBJ2-1|TRBV20-1|-
TGCAGTGCTCCTACGGAGCCCACGAAAAACAATGAGCAGTTCTTC
CSAPTEPTKNNEQFF
>few|TRBJ2-7|TRBV10-3|-
TGTGCCATCAGCATGTCCGAGGGAGAGCAGTACTTC
CAISMSEGEQYF
>once|TRBJ1-2|TRBV18|-
TGTGCCAGCTCATGGACAGCAGACTATGGCTACACCTTC
CASSWTADYGYTF
>-|TRBJ2-5|TRBV10-3|TRBD2
TGTGCCATCAGTGAGGGCGGGAGACTTGAGACCCAGTACTTC
CAISEGGRLETQYF
>few|TRBJ2-7|TRBV4-2|-
TGTGCCAGCAGCCAAGATAGGGCCGAGCAGTACTTC
CASSQDRAEQYF
>-|TRBJ2-2|TRBV5-6|-
TGTGCCACCACAAGCGGTACGAACACCGGGGAGCTGTTTTTT
CATTSGTNTGELFF
>few|TRBJ2-7|TRBV6-2/TRBV6-3|TRBD2
TGTGCCAGCAGTCGGGGACTAGCGGGAGTAGGCGAGCAGTACTTC
CASSRGLAGVGEQYF
>-|TRBJ1-1|TRBV20-1|-
TGCAGTGCTAGCCCCGGGACGGATAACACTGAAGCTTTCTTT
CSASPGTDNTEAFF
>-|TRBJ2-3|TRBV7-9|TRBD1
TGTGCCAGCAGCCCGAGAGGGGACAGGGTGGATACGCAGTATTTT
CASSPRGDRVDTQYF
>-|TRBJ2-2|TRBV11-2|-
TGTGCCAGCAGCTCGATGGGCGTTGCCGGGGAGCTGTTTTTT
CASSSMGVAGELFF
>-|TRBJ2-7|TRBV25-1|TRBD2
TGTGCCAGCACAGACGGGGGGTTCTACGAGCAGTACTTC
CASTDGGFYEQYF
>few|TRBJ1-2|TRBV9|-
TGTGCCAGCAGCGGAGGACGGAGTACGCTTCGCGGCTACACCTTC
CASSGGRSTLRGYTF
>-|TRBJ1-2|TRBV5-1|-
TGCGCCAGCAGCCCGCCCCAGGAACACTATGGCTACACCTTC
CASSPPQEHYGYTF
>-|TRBJ2-6|TRBV5-1|-
TGCGCCAGCAGCACGTCTGGGGCCAACGTCCTGACTTTC
CASSTSGANVLTF
>-|TRBJ2-7|TRBV21-1|-
TGTGCCAGCAGCACCCAGAGGGAGGGACAGTACTTC
CASSTQREGQYF
>many|TRBJ2-7|TRBV12-3/TRBV12-4|-
TGTGCCAGCGGAGACTACGAGCAGTACTTC
CASGDYEQYF
>few|TRBJ2-3|TRBV20-1|-
TGCAGTGCTAACCAACTGTACCGGACTTCTTGGTCGTCGGTGTATTTT
CSANQLYRTSWSSVYF
>-|TRBJ2-5|TRBV29-1|TRBD2
TGCAGCGCCCCCCTCAGCGGGGTAGAGACCCAGTACTTC
CSAPLSGVETQYF
>-|TRBJ1-2|TRBV18|-
TGTGCCAGCTCACCACCGGGGCCATCTCCCCACACCTTC
CASSPPGPSPHTF